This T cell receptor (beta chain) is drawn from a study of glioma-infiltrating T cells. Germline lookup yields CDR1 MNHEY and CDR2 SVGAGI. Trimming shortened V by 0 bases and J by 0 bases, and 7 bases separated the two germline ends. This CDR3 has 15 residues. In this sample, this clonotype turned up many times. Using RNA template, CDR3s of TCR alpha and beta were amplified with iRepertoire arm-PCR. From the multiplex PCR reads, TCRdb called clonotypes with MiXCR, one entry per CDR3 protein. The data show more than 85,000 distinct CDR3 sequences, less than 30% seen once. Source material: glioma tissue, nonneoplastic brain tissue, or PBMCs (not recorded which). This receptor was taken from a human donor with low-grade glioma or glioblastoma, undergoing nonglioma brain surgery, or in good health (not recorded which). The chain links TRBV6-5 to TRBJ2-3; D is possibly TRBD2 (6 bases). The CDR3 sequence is CASSYSEGSTDTQYF. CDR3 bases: TGTGCCAGCAGTTACTCGGAGGGTAGCACAGATACGCAGTATTTT.